This record concerns one T cell receptor (beta chain) sequence. These data belong to a study of cytomegalovirus exposure and HLA in healthy donors. Sequencing was performed with immunoSEQ multiplex PCR; in TCRdb, only in-frame clones are kept and a portion is missing. The sample lists 200,000 to 250,000 clones, over 80% occurring once. This CDR3 spans 12 amino acids. CDR1 and CDR2 (germline): MNHEY, SVGAGI. V was pared by 10 bases and J by 8 bases, with 17 bases between. This TCR derives from a woman aged 30 to 39 in good health and CMV-seropositive. This chain connects TRBV6-5 to TRBJ1-1, with D maybe TRBD1 (6 bases). Sequencing used PBMCs. CDR3 region: CATKRDKDEAFF. The CDR3, as DNA: TGTGCCACAAAGAGGGACAAAGACGAAGCTTTCTTT.